This TCR beta chain was found in a study of T-cell reconstitution after alpha-beta-depleted transplantation in children. Trimming pared 0 bases from V and 9 bases from J, leaving 13 bases between. Germline CDR1 SGHNT, CDR2 YENEEA. There are 14 residues in the CDR3. This clonotype was counted only a few times. Unique molecular identifiers were incorporated during preparation of the TCRbeta library. In TCRdb, the PCR reads were re-called with MiXCR into one record per CDR3 protein. The sample carries about 610,000 distinct CDR3 sequences, over 9.5% recorded once. The chain links TRBV11-3 to TRBJ2-3; D remains ambiguous. The sequences come from PBMCs from the stem cell graft donor, collected from the stem cell graft. This TCR derives from a human donor who donated a stem cell graft to a child with acute myeloid leukemia. The CDR3 DNA reads TGTGCCAGCAGCTTAGATCTGGCCGGATCCACGCAGTATTTT. Protein product: CASSLDLAGSTQYF.